This TCR beta chain is from a study of response to subunit inactivated influenza vaccine. Study-wide points: The authors put forward the suggestion that each seasonal influenza vaccination may bring in only a limited number of new T cells.

This clonotype was seen many times. Its specificity is not known. Its ends do not fully match the called genes, so a read error is possible. TCRdb re-called the RT-PCR reads through MiXCR, storing one row per CDR3 protein. The data hold more than 200,000 distinct CDR3 sequences, with roughly an eighth observed a single time. The CDR3 consists of 14 residues. Germline-derived CDR1 and CDR2 are SGHTA and FQGTGA. This clonotype was sampled from a man over 45 who received an inactivated influenza vaccine. The rearrangement joins TRBV7-3 to TRBJ2-1, with 7 bases identical to TRBD2. This specimen was non-naive T cells sorted from PBMCs, taken around two weeks before vaccination. The CDR3 nucleotides are TGTTCCAGCAGCTTAGTGGCGGGAGTTGAGGAGCAGTTCTTC. Protein sequence: CSSSLVAGVEEQFF.